These T cell receptor beta chains were read from a single sample in a study of CD8 T cells in Susac syndrome. One entry per CDR3 protein, called by TCRdb with MiXCR from the immunoSEQ multiplex PCR reads. The sample records roughly 400,000 distinct CDR3 sequences, more than 80% being singletons. Sequenced material: CD8+ T cells from PBMCs. The source is a human donor with multiple sclerosis. CDR3s include the opening cysteine and the closing phenylalanine or tryptophan. A D gene is named only where the DNA matches it firmly. Where a row states a size, it is once, few, many or the class of an expanded clone; other rows omit it.

j_gene,d_gene,abundance,v_gene,CDR3aa,CDR3nt
TRBJ1-6,-,-,TRBV6-5,CASSYLGQGFDSPLHF,TGTGCCAGCAGTTACCTGGGGCAGGGATTTGATTCACCCCTCCACTTT
TRBJ2-7,-,-,TRBV4-1,CASSLGTAYYEQYF,TGCGCCAGCAGCCTCGGGACGGCTTACTACGAGCAGTACTTC
TRBJ2-7,-,-,TRBV7-6,CASSSPEGSGYEQYF,TGTGCCAGCAGCTCCCCGGAGGGTAGCGGCTACGAGCAGTACTTC
TRBJ1-2,TRBD1,-,TRBV4-1,CASSQGPTGNYGYTF,TGCGCCAGCAGCCAAGGCCCGACAGGGAACTATGGCTACACCTTC
TRBJ2-2,-,-,TRBV9,CASSAEFPANTGELFF,TGTGCCAGCAGCGCCGAGTTCCCCGCGAACACCGGGGAGCTGTTTTTT
TRBJ1-2,-,-,TRBV19,CASTSGTGYTF,TGTGCCAGTACCTCAGGGACTGGCTACACCTTC
TRBJ2-3,-,-,TRBV13,CASSPAGGGPSTDTQYF,TGTGCCAGCAGCCCCGCGGGTGGGGGACCCAGCACAGATACGCAGTATTTT
TRBJ1-1,-,-,TRBV12-3/TRBV12-4,CASGADMNTEAFF,TGTGCCAGCGGGGCAGACATGAACACTGAAGCTTTCTTT
TRBJ1-6,-,-,TRBV6-6,CASGTSGTHGSPLHF,TGTGCCAGCGGGACCTCCGGGACACATGGTTCACCCCTCCACTTT
TRBJ1-1,-,-,TRBV5-1,CASSLDLLASTEAFF,TGCGCCAGCAGCTTGGACCTTCTGGCGAGCACTGAAGCCTTCTTT
TRBJ2-5,TRBD2,-,TRBV6-5,CASSYSTGLGLETQYF,TGTGCCAGCAGTTACTCGACGGGACTAGGGTTGGAGACCCAGTACTTC
TRBJ2-3,-,-,TRBV4-1,CASSQESPADTQYF,TGCGCCAGCAGCCAAGAATCGCCTGCGGATACGCAGTATTTT
TRBJ1-2,-,-,TRBV7-6,CASSPTGPGYTF,TGTGCCAGCAGCCCGACAGGACCTGGCTACACCTTC
TRBJ2-5,-,-,TRBV2,CASSEGYTQETQYF,TGTGCCAGCAGTGAAGGTTACACGCAAGAGACCCAGTACTTC
TRBJ2-7,TRBD2,-,TRBV7-3,CASSSSPGLGYEQYF,TGTGCCAGCAGCTCTAGCCCGGGACTAGGCTACGAGCAGTACTTC
TRBJ2-7,-,-,TRBV3-1,CASSQHPGGLNHYEQYF,TGTGCCAGCAGCCAACATCCTGGGGGGCTAAACCACTACGAGCAGTACTTC
TRBJ2-7,-,-,TRBV4-1,CASSQAPGFYEQYF,TGCGCCAGCAGCCAAGCCCCAGGGTTTTACGAGCAGTACTTC
TRBJ1-1,TRBD1,-,TRBV6-1,CASSGPSGTAIPEAFF,TGTGCCAGCAGCGGACCCTCCGGGACAGCCATTCCTGAAGCTTTCTTT
TRBJ1-6,-,-,TRBV5-4,CASSFGSPGEPLHF,TGTGCCAGCAGCTTTGGCAGCCCCGGGGAACCCCTCCACTTT
TRBJ2-2,-,-,TRBV2,CASSGRVSGGELFF,TGTGCCAGCAGTGGCAGGGTTTCGGGCGGGGAGCTGTTTTTT
TRBJ2-7,-,few,TRBV5-4,CASSSPPKEQYF,TGTGCCAGCAGCTCCCCTCCGAAGGAGCAGTACTTC
TRBJ2-1,TRBD2,-,TRBV7-2,CASSLKLAGGTAYNEQFF,TGTGCCAGCAGCTTGAAACTAGCGGGAGGTACCGCCTACAATGAGCAGTTCTTC
TRBJ2-1,TRBD1,-,TRBV14,CASSQGTGALHEQFF,TGTGCCAGCAGCCAAGGGACAGGGGCCCTCCATGAGCAGTTCTTC
TRBJ1-1,-,once,TRBV4-1,CASSPLRGAETEAFF,TGCGCCAGCAGCCCCCTACGGGGCGCGGAGACTGAAGCTTTCTTT
TRBJ1-2,-,-,TRBV3-1,CASSQGTGANYGYTF,TGTGCCAGCAGCCAAGGAACGGGGGCTAACTATGGCTACACCTTC
TRBJ2-1,-,-,TRBV12-5,CASGLAANEQFF,TGTGCTAGTGGTTTGGCCGCGAATGAGCAGTTCTTC
TRBJ2-2,-,-,TRBV9,CASSGPFFGELFF,TGTGCCAGCAGCGGCCCTTTCTTCGGGGAGCTGTTTTTT
TRBJ2-2,TRBD1,-,TRBV5-8,CASSLRAGQGGTGELFF,TGTGCCAGCAGCCTGAGGGCTGGACAGGGGGGCACCGGGGAGCTGTTTTTT
TRBJ2-1,TRBD2,-,TRBV4-1,CASSQSRLAHEQFF,TGCGCCAGCAGCCAATCGAGACTAGCCCATGAGCAGTTCTTC
TRBJ2-1,-,once,TRBV12-3/TRBV12-4,CASRPGTDSYNEQFF,TGTGCCAGCAGACCCGGGACGGATTCCTACAATGAGCAGTTCTTC
TRBJ2-5,-,-,TRBV29-1,CSVGISGGVQETQYF,TGCAGCGTTGGCATCTCAGGGGGGGTCCAAGAGACCCAGTACTTC
TRBJ2-7,TRBD1,once,TRBV12-5,CASGKQGDPIELYEQYF,TGTGCTAGTGGGAAACAGGGGGACCCTATAGAACTCTACGAGCAGTACTTC
TRBJ1-6,TRBD1,few,TRBV7-6,CASSEEGANLSPLHF,TGTGCCAGCAGCGAGGAGGGGGCAAACCTGTCACCCCTCCACTTT
TRBJ1-1,-,-,TRBV6-1,CASSEAEEGTEAFF,TGTGCCAGCAGTGAAGCCGAAGAGGGCACTGAAGCTTTCTTT
TRBJ2-3,TRBD2,-,TRBV20-1,CSANPLAGVGLDTQYF,TGCAGTGCTAACCCACTAGCGGGAGTGGGGCTAGATACGCAGTATTTT
TRBJ2-2,TRBD1,-,TRBV24-1,CATRDRDGGDTGELFF,TGTGCCACGCGAGACAGGGACGGAGGCGACACCGGGGAGCTGTTTTTT
TRBJ1-1,-,once,TRBV10-2,CASSVQRLNTEAFF,TGCGCCAGCAGTGTACAGCGGCTGAACACTGAAGCTTTCTTT
TRBJ2-1,-,-,TRBV6-1,CASSERGGDEQFF,TGTGCCAGCAGTGAAAGAGGTGGGGATGAGCAGTTCTTC
TRBJ1-2,-,-,TRBV27,CASSFFPDSPYGYTF,TGTGCCAGCAGTTTTTTCCCCGACAGCCCCTATGGCTACACCTTC
TRBJ2-1,-,-,TRBV4-1,CASSQQLQYEQFF,TGCGCCAGCAGCCAGCAGCTACAATATGAGCAGTTCTTC
TRBJ2-7,-,-,TRBV19,CASSGTGWSYEQYF,TGTGCCAGTAGTGGTACAGGGTGGTCCTACGAGCAGTACTTC
TRBJ2-5,TRBD2,-,TRBV20-1,CSASTGTSASQETQYF,TGCAGTGCTAGTACCGGGACTAGCGCGTCCCAAGAGACCCAGTACTTC
TRBJ1-1,-,-,TRBV27,CASSLGSRGTEAFF,TGTGCCAGCAGTTTAGGGTCCCGGGGCACTGAAGCTTTCTTT
TRBJ1-1,-,once,TRBV5-1,CASSSGNTNTEAFF,TGCGCCAGCAGCTCGGGAAACACGAACACTGAAGCTTTCTTT
TRBJ1-5,-,-,TRBV27,CASSGANQPQHF,TGTGCCAGCAGTGGGGCTAATCAGCCCCAGCATTTT
TRBJ2-7,-,-,TRBV20-1,CSASGMSSYEQYF,TGCAGTGCTAGCGGGATGTCCTCCTACGAGCAGTACTTC
TRBJ2-3,-,-,TRBV27,CARMGAAQYTQYF,TGTGCCAGGATGGGGGCGGCCCAATATACGCAGTATTTT
TRBJ1-4,TRBD1,-,TRBV9,CASSNTGVNEKLFF,TGTGCCAGCAGCAACACAGGGGTTAATGAAAAACTGTTTTTT
TRBJ1-2,-,-,TRBV4-1,CASSQTTGPGVGGYTF,TGCGCCAGCAGCCAAACAACCGGGCCGGGGGTCGGTGGCTACACCTTC